The 18 T cell receptor beta chains listed next were all sequenced from one sample in a study of identical twins. TCRdb reanalysed the 5' RACE reads using MiXCR and keeps one entry per CDR3 protein. The table lists more than 1.5 million distinct CDR3 sequences, less than 35% of them singletons, with less than 0.35% in the top ten. The specimen sequenced was cord blood. These receptors were taken from a newborn girl in good health.

The sample holds a few counts of this clonotype. One end of the junction varies from germline; a read error may be responsible. The rearrangement joins TRBV5-1 to TRBJ2-7, with 7 bases lining up with TRBD1. CDR3 length: 12 amino acids. The germline V gene encodes CDR1 SGHRS and CDR2 YFSETQ. Here the CDR3 reads CTSSLDRYEQYF. CDR3 nucleotide sequence: TGCACCAGCAGCTTGGACAGGTACGAGCAGTACTTC.

The J gene is TRBJ2-1, the V gene TRBV20-1; D not resolved. Germline V CDR1 and CDR2: DFQATT, SNEGSKA (reference sequence). Trimming took off 2 bases at V and 2 bases at J, with 13 bases between the two ends. The CDR3 length is 15 residues. The CDR3 region is CSARKVYQTYNEQFF. Here the CDR3 DNA reads TGCAGTGCTAGAAAGGTCTACCAAACCTACAATGAGCAGTTCTTC.

This clonotype was detected a few times. The chain combines TRBV13 with TRBJ2-3; 11 nucleotides align to TRBD2. CDR1 PRHDT and CDR2 FYEKMQ come from the germline V gene (reference sequence). V lost 3 bases to trimming and J lost 5 bases; unmatched junction nucleotides: 10. CDR3 length: 17 residues. CDR3 sequence (DNA): TGTGCCAGCAGCTTTAGCGGGAGGGCGTTTAGAGAAGATACGCAGTATTTT. It specifies CASSFSGRAFREDTQYF.

The chain has TRBV20-1 and TRBJ1-2, with D unresolved. Germline V gives CDR1 DFQATT, CDR2 SNEGSKA (reference sequence). The V end was cut by 5 bases, the J end by 3 bases, with 7 bases between. The CDR3 extends over 11 amino acids. CDR3 amino acids: CSAARYYGYTF. Here the CDR3 DNA reads TGCAGTGCTGCCAGATACTATGGCTACACCTTC.

A word on this clonotype: One base away lies a much larger clone, so this may be a sequencing read error. This chain uses TRBV29-1 with TRBJ2-1; no firm D call. The J call is uncertain, as TRBJ2-7 better fits the DNA end. The CDR3 is 11 amino acids. Germline V lookup: CDR1 SQVTM, CDR2 ANQGSEA. The CDR3 here is CSTKRNNEQYF. The CDR3 bases are TGCAGCACGAAGCGTAACAATGAGCAGTACTTC.

V is TRBV2 and J is TRBJ2-3, with 9 bases aligning to TRBD1. J was trimmed by 2 bases and V by 6 bases; bases with no gene match: 18. Germline CDR1 SNHLY, CDR2 FYNNEI. The CDR3 contains 19 residues. The CDR3 DNA follows: TGTGCCAGCAGGGGCCCTACAATGGGACAGGGAGGATACACAGATACGCAGTATTTT. It yields the protein CASRGPTMGQGGYTDTQYF.

In this sample, this clonotype turned up a few times. The J gene is TRBJ2-7, the V gene TRBV9; TRBD1 aligns across 11 bases. The V gene end was trimmed by 4 bases and the J gene end by 7 bases; junction bases not matched to a gene: 10. The germline V gene encodes CDR1 SGDLS and CDR2 YYNGEE. CDR3 length equals 15 residues. The CDR3: CASSPGQGGYNEQYF. DNA of the CDR3: TGTGCCAGCAGCCCGGGACAGGGGGGTTACAATGAGCAGTACTTC.

This clonotype was recorded once. The rearrangement uses TRBV3-1 and TRBJ2-7; D is possibly TRBD2 (7 bases). This CDR3 region has 17 residues. The germline V gene encodes CDR1 LGHDT and CDR2 YNNKEL (reference sequence). V shed 4 bases and J shed 5 bases, with 24 bases lying between them. CDR3 sequence reads: CASSPRGGGLILHEQYF. CDR3 sequence (DNA): TGTGCCAGCAGCCCCCGGGGAGGGGGTTTGATTCTCCACGAGCAGTACTTC.

The rearrangement uses TRBV29-1 and TRBJ2-7; a possible D gene is TRBD1 (6 bases). This CDR3 contains 11 residues. CDR1 is SQVTM and CDR2 is ANQGSEA in the germline V gene. The V end was cut by 3 bases, the J end by 9 bases, with 12 bases between. The CDR3 region has the DNA TGCAGCGTTGACGAAGACAGGCCGCAGTACTTC. Residues: CSVDEDRPQYF.

This clonotype has just a few counts. The chain carries TRBV7-6 and TRBJ1-5; no definite D call. The V gene's germline CDR1 is SGHVS and CDR2 FNYEAQ. This CDR3 is built from 13 residues. V lost 6 bases and J lost 0, with 6 bases in between. CDR3 sequence: CASSSHSNQPQHF. The CDR3 DNA reads TGTGCCAGCAGTTCTCATAGCAATCAGCCCCAGCATTTT.

The V call is TRBV10-3, the J call TRBJ2-7; TRBD1 might be the D (5 bases). Germline CDR1 ENHRY, CDR2 SYGVKD. The V and J ends lost 5 bases and 0 bases respectively, with 11 bases between them. This CDR3 is 14 amino acids long. The CDR3 DNA follows: TGTGCCATCAGTCCTAGGGGCTTCTCCTACGAGCAGTACTTC. Encoded protein: CAISPRGFSYEQYF.

This clonotype has more than one count but fewer than ten. This chain joins TRBV3-1 and TRBJ1-1; maybe TRBD1 (5 bases). The CDR3 loop spans 18 amino acids. Trimming stripped 0 bases from V and 4 bases from J, with 21 bases between. CDR1 LGHDT and CDR2 YNNKEL come from the germline V gene (reference sequence). The CDR3 DNA reads TGTGCCAGCAGCCAAGAATGGTCTGGGGGGTCGTGGTCCACTGAAGCTTTCTTT. Encoded protein: CASSQEWSGGSWSTEAFF.

The chain uses TRBV24-1 and TRBJ1-5; 7 nucleotides line up with TRBD1. Losses at the gene ends were 9 bases for V and 3 bases for J; bases not matched to a gene: 4. This CDR3 contains 13 residues. CDR1 KGHDR and CDR2 SFDVKD come from the germline V gene. CDR3 residues: CATADRDNQPQHF. The CDR3 coding sequence is TGTGCCACCGCCGACAGGGACAATCAGCCCCAGCATTTT.

The V gene is TRBV25-1, the J gene TRBJ1-6; TRBD1 matches at 10 bases. Germline assignment: CDR1 MGHDK and CDR2 SYGVNS. CDR3 size: 15 residues. The trim removed 1 base at V and 6 bases at J, leaving 0 bases unmatched. CDR3: CASSEWTGGNSPLHF. CDR3 sequence (DNA): TGTGCCAGCAGTGAATGGACAGGGGGTAATTCACCCCTCCACTTT.

This clonotype was counted between two and nine times. The chain recombines TRBV20-1 with TRBJ2-1; 11 bases agree with TRBD2. The CDR3 contains 15 residues. V lost 5 bases, J lost 3 bases, and 6 bases stayed unmatched. CDR1 is DFQATT and CDR2 is SNEGSKA in the germline V gene (reference sequence). The CDR3 DNA is TGCAGTGCTTTTACTAGCGGGGGATTCTACAATGAGCAGTTCTTC. Translation: CSAFTSGGFYNEQFF.

V and J are TRBV7-8 and TRBJ1-1; TRBD1 is a possible D gene (5 bases). Germline V lookup: CDR1 SGHVS, CDR2 FQNEAQ. CDR3 length: 14 amino acids. V was trimmed by 4 bases and J by 0 bases, leaving 9 bases between them. The CDR3 is CASSWGTVNTEAFF. The CDR3 DNA reads TGTGCCAGCAGCTGGGGGACGGTGAACACTGAAGCTTTCTTT.

Comments on this clonotype: One end of the junction varies from germline; a read error may be responsible. This chain joins TRBV12-3 or TRBV12-4 and TRBJ2-1; D not resolved. The CDR3 consists of 12 residues. This CDR3 is CAGSSGPSGQFF. The CDR3 DNA follows: TGTGCCGGCAGCTCCGGACCATCCGGGCAGTTCTTC.

The rearrangement joins TRBV20-1 to TRBJ2-1, with TRBD2 matching 7 bases. V lost 2 bases to trimming and J lost 9 bases; unmatched junction nucleotides: 10. CDR3 size: 14 residues. Per germline, CDR1 DFQATT and CDR2 SNEGSKA (reference sequence). The CDR3 spells CSARIFATSAEQFF. The CDR3 DNA reads TGCAGTGCTAGAATCTTTGCCACTAGCGCTGAGCAGTTCTTC.